The clone carrying this TCR beta chain was counted ten times or more. Synthesis of TCR beta cDNA was carried out from about 0.55 ug total RNA with a constant-region primer. Three nested multiplex PCR rounds, a slightly modified ARM-PCR method, built the TCR beta libraries. With TRBV1-TRBV30 forward primers and a C-beta reverse primer, the first two PCR rounds were run for around 10 cycles each. TCRdb re-called the multiplex PCR reads with MiXCR, one entry per CDR3 protein. The sample contains roughly 80,000 distinct CDR3 sequences, roughly two thirds of which appear only once. Each 20-30 mg portion of unsorted bulk tissue served as the source for co-extraction of RNA and DNA. These patients lived with chronic HBV infection and had never been treated. This entry belongs to a study of tumor-infiltrating lymphocytes in primary liver carcinoma. Background on the study: Roughly 3.5 to 8 million productive TCRbeta reads came from each sample, comparable across tissue types.

With 5 bases removed from V and 1 base from J, the gap between germline ends came to 20 bases. The CDR3 consists of 17 residues. Germline CDR1 and CDR2: MNHNS and SASEGT. This clonotype was obtained from a man aged 40-50 years with primary liver carcinoma and hepatitis B virus infection. Sequences were obtained from tumor-adjacent normal liver tissue. V is TRBV6-1 and J is TRBJ1-1, with unresolved D. The DNA of the CDR3 is TGTGCCAGCAGTCGGGGTGAGCAGGTAGCTACGAACACTGAAGCTTTCTTT. This codes for CASSRGEQVATNTEAFF.